Here is one TCR beta chain with its context. These data originate in a study of blood T cell repertoires in COVID-19. Study background: Spain, Italy and the United States supplied samples that represented acute and convalescent COVID-19. In each case, the material was cDNA or gDNA derived from T cells, B-cell-depleted T cells, or PBMCs.

Methods used by the authors: How many nucleated cells were present was estimated from reference gene primer amplification. Measured with immunoSEQ multiplex PCR; TCRdb has only the in-frame clones, and not every one. That table supplies the V and J calls and clone size; D and trimming were determined from the DNA. The sample records around 200,000 clones, roughly 80% being singletons. The CDR3 runs 17 residues. CDR1 and CDR2 (germline): SEHNR, FQNEAQ (reference sequence). V gave up 5 bases and J gave up 3 bases; unmatched junction bases: 16. Sample: peripheral blood. This receptor was identified in a woman aged 45-60 years with acute or convalescent COVID-19. The chain uses TRBV7-9 and TRBJ2-7, with 7 nucleotides matching TRBD2. CDR3 DNA sequence: TGTGCCAGCAGCCTCCTGAGCGGGAACACACCGCGCTACGAGCAGTACTTC. This encodes CASSLLSGNTPRYEQYF.